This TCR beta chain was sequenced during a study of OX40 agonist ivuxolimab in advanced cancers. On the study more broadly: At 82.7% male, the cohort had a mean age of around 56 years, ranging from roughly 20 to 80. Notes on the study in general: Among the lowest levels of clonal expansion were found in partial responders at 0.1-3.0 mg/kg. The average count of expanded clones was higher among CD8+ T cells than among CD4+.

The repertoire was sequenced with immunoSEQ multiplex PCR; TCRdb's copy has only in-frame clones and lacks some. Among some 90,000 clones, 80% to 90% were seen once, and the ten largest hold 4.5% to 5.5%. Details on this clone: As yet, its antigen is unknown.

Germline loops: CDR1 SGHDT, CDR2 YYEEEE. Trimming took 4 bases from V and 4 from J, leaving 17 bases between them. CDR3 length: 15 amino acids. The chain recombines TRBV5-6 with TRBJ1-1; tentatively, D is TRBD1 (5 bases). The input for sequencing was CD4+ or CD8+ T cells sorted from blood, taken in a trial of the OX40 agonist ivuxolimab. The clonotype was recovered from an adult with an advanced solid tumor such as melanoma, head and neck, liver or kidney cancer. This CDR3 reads CASSSTWGEGTEAFF. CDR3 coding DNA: TGTGCCAGCAGCAGCACTTGGGGGGAGGGCACTGAAGCTTTCTTT. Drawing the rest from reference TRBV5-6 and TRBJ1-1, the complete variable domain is DAGVTQSPTHLIKTRGQQVTLRCSPKSGHDTVSWYQQALGQGPQFIFQYYEEEERQRGNFPDRFSGHQFPNYSSELNVNALLLGDSALYLCASSSTWGEGTEAFFGQGTRLTVV.